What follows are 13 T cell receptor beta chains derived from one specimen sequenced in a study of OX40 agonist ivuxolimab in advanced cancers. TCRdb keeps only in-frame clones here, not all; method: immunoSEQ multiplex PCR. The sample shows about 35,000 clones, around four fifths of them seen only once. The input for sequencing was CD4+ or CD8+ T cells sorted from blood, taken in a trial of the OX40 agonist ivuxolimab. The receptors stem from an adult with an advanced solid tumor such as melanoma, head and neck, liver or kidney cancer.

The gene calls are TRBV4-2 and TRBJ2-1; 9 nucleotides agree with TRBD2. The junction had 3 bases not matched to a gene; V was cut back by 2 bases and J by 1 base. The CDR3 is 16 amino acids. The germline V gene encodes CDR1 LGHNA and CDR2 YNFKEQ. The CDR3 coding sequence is TGTGCCAGCAGCCAACCTAGCGGGGCGTCCTACAATGAGCAGTTCTTC. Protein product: CASSQPSGASYNEQFF.

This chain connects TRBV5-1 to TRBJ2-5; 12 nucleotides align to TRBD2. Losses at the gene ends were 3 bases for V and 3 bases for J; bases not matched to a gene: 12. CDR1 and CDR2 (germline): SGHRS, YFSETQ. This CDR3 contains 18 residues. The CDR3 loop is CASSSGASGRAIEETQYF. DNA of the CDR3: TGCGCCAGCAGCTCAGGGGCTAGCGGGAGGGCCATCGAAGAGACCCAGTACTTC.

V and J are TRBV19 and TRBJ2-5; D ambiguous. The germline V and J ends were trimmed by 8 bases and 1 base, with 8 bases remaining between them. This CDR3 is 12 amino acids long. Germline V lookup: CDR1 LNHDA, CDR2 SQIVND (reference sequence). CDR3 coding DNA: TGTGCCAGTTCGGCAAGCCAAGAGACCCAGTACTTC. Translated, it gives CASSASQETQYF.

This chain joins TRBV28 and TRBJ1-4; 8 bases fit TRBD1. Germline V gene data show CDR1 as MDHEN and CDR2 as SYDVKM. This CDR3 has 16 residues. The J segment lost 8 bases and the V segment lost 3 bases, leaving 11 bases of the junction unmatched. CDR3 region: CASSLDREELLEKLFF. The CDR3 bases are TGTGCCAGCAGTTTGGACAGGGAAGAGTTGTTGGAAAAACTGTTTTTT.

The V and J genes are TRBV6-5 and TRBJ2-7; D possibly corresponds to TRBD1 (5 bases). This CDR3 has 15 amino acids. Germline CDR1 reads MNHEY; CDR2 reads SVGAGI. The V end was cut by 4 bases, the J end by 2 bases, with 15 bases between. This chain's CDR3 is CASSSLASGPYEQYF. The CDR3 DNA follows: TGTGCCAGCAGTTCTTTAGCCTCAGGGCCCTACGAGCAGTACTTC.

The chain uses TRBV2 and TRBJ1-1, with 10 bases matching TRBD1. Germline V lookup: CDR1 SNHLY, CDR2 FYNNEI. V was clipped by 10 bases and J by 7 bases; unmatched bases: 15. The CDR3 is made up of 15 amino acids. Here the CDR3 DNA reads TGTGCCACCCCGCAACCTCCTGGACAGGGGGATGAAGCTTTCTTT. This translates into CATPQPPGQGDEAFF.

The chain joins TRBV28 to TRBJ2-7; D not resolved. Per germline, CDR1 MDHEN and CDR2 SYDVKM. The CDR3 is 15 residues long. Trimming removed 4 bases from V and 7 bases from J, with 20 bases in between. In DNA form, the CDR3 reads TGTGCCAGCAGTTATCGCCAGGCTCTTTCGGAGGAGCAGTACTTC. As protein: CASSYRQALSEEQYF.

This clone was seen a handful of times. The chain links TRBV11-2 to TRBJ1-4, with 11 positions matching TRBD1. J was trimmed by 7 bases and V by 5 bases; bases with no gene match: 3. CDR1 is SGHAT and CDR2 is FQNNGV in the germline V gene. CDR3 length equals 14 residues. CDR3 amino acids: CASSQGTGGEKLFF. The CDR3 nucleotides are TGTGCCAGCAGCCAAGGGACAGGGGGTGAAAAACTGTTTTTT.

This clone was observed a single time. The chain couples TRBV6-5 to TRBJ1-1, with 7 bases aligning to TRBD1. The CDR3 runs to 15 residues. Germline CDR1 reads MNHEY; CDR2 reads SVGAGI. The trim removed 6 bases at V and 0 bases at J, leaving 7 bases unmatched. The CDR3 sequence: CASRTSGQMNTEAFF. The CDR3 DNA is TGTGCCAGCAGAACCTCGGGACAGATGAACACTGAAGCTTTCTTT.

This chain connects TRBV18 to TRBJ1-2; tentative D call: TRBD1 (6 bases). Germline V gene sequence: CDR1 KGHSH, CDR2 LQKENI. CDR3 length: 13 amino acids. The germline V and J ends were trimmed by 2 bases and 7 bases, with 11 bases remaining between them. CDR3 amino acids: CASSPNREVGYTF. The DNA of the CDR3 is TGTGCCAGCTCACCAAACAGGGAGGTTGGCTACACCTTC.

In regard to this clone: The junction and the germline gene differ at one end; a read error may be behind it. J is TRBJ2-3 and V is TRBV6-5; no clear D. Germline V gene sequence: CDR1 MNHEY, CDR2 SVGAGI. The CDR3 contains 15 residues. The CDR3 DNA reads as TGTGCCAGCAGTTACTGGCCACGGGTAACAGCTACGCAGTATTTT. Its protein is CASSYWPRVTATQYF.

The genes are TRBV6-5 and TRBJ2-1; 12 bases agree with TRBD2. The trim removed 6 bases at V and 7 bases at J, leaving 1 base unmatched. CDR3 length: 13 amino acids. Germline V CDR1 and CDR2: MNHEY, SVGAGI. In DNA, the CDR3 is TGTGCCAGCAGACTAGCGGGAGGTAATGAGCAGTTCTTC. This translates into CASRLAGGNEQFF.

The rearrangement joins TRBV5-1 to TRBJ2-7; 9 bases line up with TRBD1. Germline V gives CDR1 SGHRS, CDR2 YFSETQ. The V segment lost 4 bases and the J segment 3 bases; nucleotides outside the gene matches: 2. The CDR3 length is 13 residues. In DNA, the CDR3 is TGCGCCAGCAGCCGGACAGGGGACTACGAGCAGTACTTC. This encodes CASSRTGDYEQYF. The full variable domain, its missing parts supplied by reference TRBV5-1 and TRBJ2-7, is KAGVTQTPRYLIKTRGQQVTLSCSPISGHRSVSWYQQTPGQGLQFLFEYFSETQRNKGNFPGRFSGRQFSNSRSEMNVSTLELGDSALYLCASSRTGDYEQYFGPGTRLTVT.